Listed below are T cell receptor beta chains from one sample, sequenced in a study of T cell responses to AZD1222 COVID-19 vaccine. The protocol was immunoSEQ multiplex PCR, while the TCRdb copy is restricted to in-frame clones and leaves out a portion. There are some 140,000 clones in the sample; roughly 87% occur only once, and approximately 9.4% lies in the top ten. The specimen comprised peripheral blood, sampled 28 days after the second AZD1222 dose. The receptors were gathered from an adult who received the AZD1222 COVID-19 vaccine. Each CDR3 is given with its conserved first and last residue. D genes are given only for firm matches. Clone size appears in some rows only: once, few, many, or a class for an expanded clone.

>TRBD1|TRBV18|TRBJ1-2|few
CASSPRGQGNDYGYTF
TGTGCCAGCTCACCACGGGGACAGGGGAATGACTATGGCTACACCTTC
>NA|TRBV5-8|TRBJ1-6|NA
CASSLGQGNIPLHF
TGTGCCAGCAGCTTGGGGCAGGGAAATATCCCCCTCCACTTT
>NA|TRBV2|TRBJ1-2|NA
CASRTDTGIGYTF
TGTGCCAGCAGGACGGACACGGGTATTGGCTACACCTTC
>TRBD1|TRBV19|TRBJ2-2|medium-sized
CASSSIGTGGSGELFF
TGTGCCAGTAGCTCGATCGGGACAGGGGGTTCCGGGGAGCTGTTTTTT
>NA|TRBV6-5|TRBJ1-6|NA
CASSYEGRSYNSPLHF
TGTGCCAGCAGTTACGAGGGCCGTTCCTATAATTCACCCCTCCACTTT
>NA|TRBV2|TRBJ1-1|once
CASEANTEAFF
TGTGCCAGTGAGGCGAACACTGAAGCTTTCTTT
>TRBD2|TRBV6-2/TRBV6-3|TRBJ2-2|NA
CASSWTSRTGELFF
TGTGCCAGCAGCTGGACTAGCCGGACCGGGGAGCTGTTTTTT
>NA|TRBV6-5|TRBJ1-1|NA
CASSYSRVPVNTEAFF
TGTGCCAGCAGTTACTCGAGGGTCCCCGTGAACACTGAAGCTTTCTTT
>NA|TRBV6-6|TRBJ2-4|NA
CASSSPPLAKNIQYF
TGTGCCAGCAGTTCTCCCCCCCTAGCCAAAAACATTCAGTACTTC
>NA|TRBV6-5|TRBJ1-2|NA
CASSYVVRDVNGYTF
TGTGCCAGCAGTTACGTAGTCAGGGACGTGAATGGCTACACCTTC
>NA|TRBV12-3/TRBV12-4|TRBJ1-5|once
CASSWVESQPQHF
TGTGCCAGCAGTTGGGTCGAGAGTCAGCCCCAGCATTTT